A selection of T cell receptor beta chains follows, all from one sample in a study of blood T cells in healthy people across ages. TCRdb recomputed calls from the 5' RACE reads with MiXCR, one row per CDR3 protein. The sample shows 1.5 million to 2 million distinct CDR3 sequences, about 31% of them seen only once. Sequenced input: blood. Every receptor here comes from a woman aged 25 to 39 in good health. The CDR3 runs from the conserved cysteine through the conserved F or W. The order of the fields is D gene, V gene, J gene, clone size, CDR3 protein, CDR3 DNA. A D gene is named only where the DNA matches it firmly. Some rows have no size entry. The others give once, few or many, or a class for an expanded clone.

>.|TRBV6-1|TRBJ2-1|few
CASTLGEAGSNEQFF
TGTGCCAGCACTCTGGGGGAGGCAGGCTCCAATGAGCAGTTCTTC
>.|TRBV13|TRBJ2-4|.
CASSWTDSSSYGQYF
TGTGCCAGCAGCTGGACGGATTCTAGCTCCTACGGGCAGTACTTC
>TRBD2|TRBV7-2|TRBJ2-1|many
CASSQTSGRYEQFF
TGTGCCAGCAGCCAGACTAGCGGGAGGTATGAGCAGTTCTTC
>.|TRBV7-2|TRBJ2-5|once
CTSSRTAQETQYF
TGTACCAGCAGCCGGACAGCTCAAGAGACCCAGTACTTC
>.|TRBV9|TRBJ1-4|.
CASSVAIAATNEKLFF
TGTGCCAGCAGCGTAGCAATAGCGGCAACTAATGAAAAACTGTTTTTT
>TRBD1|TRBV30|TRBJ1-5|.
CAWSRDSPIQPQHF
TGTGCCTGGAGTAGGGACAGCCCCATCCAGCCCCAGCATTTT
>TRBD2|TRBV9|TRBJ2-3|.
CASSVANGRGALWTDTQYF
TGTGCCAGCAGCGTAGCGAACGGGAGGGGGGCACTTTGGACAGATACGCAGTATTTT
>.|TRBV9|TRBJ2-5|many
CASSGLVGETQYF
TGTGCCAGCAGCGGACTAGTCGGGGAGACCCAGTACTTC
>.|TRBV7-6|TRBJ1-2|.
CASTPREGPYGYTF
TGTGCCAGCACCCCACGGGAGGGACCGTATGGCTACACCTTC
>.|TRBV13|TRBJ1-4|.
CASSFTQGFNEKLFF
TGTGCCAGCAGTTTCACGCAGGGATTTAATGAAAAACTGTTTTTT
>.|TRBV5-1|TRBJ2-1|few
CASSLWVGNEQFF
TGCGCCAGCAGCTTGTGGGTTGGCAATGAGCAGTTCTTC
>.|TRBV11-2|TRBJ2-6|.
CASRIAVPLVSGANVLTF
TGTGCCAGCAGGATAGCGGTACCCCTTGTTTCTGGGGCCAACGTCCTGACTTTC
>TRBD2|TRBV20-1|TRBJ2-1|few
CSAEPSGRSSYNEQFF
TGCAGTGCTGAGCCTAGCGGGAGGAGCTCCTACAATGAGCAGTTCTTC
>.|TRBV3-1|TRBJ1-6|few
CASSQDRGVVGSPLHF
TGTGCCAGCAGCCAAGATAGGGGCGTAGTTGGATCACCCCTCCACTTT
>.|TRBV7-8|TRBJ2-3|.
CASSPSRADTQYF
TGTGCCAGCAGCCCCTCCCGGGCGGATACGCAGTATTTT
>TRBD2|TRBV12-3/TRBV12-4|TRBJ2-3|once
CASRSWTRTDTQYF
TGTGCCAGCAGATCCTGGACTAGAACAGATACGCAGTATTTT
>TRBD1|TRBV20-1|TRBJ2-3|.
CSARSGQTIYTDTQYF
TGCAGTGCTAGATCGGGACAGACAATTTACACAGATACGCAGTATTTT
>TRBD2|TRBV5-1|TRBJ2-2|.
CASSFPPSGGVNTGELFF
TGCGCCAGCAGCTTTCCTCCTAGCGGGGGGGTTAACACCGGGGAGCTGTTTTTT
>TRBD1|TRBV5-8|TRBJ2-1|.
CASTKDRAHNEQFF
TGTGCCAGCACCAAGGACAGGGCCCACAATGAGCAGTTCTTC
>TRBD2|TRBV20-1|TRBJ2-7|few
CSARVSAGASYEQYF
TGCAGTGCTAGAGTCTCAGCGGGGGCCTCCTACGAGCAGTACTTC
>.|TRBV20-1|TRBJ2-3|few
CSARDRDTGTDTQYF
TGCAGTGCTAGAGATCGGGACACCGGCACAGATACGCAGTATTTT
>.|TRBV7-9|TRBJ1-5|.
CASSFSGSASADNQPQHF
TGTGCCAGCAGCTTTAGTGGTTCGGCCAGCGCCGACAATCAGCCCCAGCATTTT
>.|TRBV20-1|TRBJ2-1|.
CSARGVHNEQFF
TGCAGTGCTAGAGGGGTCCACAATGAGCAGTTCTTC
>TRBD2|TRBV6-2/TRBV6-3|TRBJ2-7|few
CASTGLAGETQPAYEQYF
TGTGCCAGCACGGGGCTAGCGGGAGAGACCCAGCCGGCCTACGAGCAGTACTTC
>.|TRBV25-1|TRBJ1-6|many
CASSPSDSPLHF
TGTGCCAGCAGTCCTTCGGATTCACCCCTCCACTTT
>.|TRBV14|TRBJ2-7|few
CASSQVFPPLREQYF
TGTGCCAGCAGCCAAGTATTCCCGCCCTTGCGCGAGCAGTACTTC
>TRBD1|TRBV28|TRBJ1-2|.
CASRPRDRAYGYTF
TGTGCCAGCAGACCCCGGGACAGGGCCTATGGCTACACCTTC
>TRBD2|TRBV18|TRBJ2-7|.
CASSPVVAGTSGAYEQYF
TGTGCCAGCTCACCGGTGGTAGCGGGGACTTCTGGGGCCTACGAGCAGTACTTC
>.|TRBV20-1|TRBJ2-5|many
CSARDQYRGQETQYF
TGCAGTGCTAGAGATCAGTACAGAGGACAAGAGACCCAGTACTTC